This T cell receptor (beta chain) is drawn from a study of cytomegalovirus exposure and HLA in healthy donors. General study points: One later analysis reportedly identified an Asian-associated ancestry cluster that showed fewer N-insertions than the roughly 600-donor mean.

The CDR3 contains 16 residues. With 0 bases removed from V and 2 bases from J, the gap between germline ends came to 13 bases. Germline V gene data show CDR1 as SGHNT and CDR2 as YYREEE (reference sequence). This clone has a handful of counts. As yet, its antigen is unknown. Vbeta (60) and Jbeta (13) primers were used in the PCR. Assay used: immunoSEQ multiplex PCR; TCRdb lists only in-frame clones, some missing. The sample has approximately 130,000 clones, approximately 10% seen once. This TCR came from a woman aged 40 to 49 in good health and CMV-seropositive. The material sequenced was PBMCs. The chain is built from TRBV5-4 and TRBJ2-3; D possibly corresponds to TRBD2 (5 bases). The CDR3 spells CASSLGERPPTDTQYF. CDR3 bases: TGTGCCAGCAGCTTGGGGGAGCGGCCACCCACAGATACGCAGTATTTT.